This T cell receptor (beta chain) originates from a study of beta chain features in type 1 diabetes. Per the germline V gene, CDR1 is MNHEY and CDR2 is SMNVEV (reference sequence). The CDR3 has 13 amino acids. With 1 base removed from V and 7 bases from J, the gap between germline ends came to 7 bases. This clone was recorded a few times. Its antigen is as yet unknown. Expressed TCRB transcripts were sequenced, since all the RNA that had been isolated was reverse transcribed. The protocol was immunoSEQ multiplex PCR, while the TCRdb copy is restricted to in-frame clones and leaves out a portion. The sample records about 700,000 clones, over 10% being singletons. Findings and caveats of the study: Type 1 diabetes patients showed a moderate but significant shortening of TCRB CDR3s in all four CD4+ subsets.

Sequenced input: naive CD4+ T cells from blood. This TCR was sampled from a man aged 18 to 30 with type 1 diabetes. The chain is built from TRBV27 and TRBJ2-2, with unresolved D. The CDR3 bases are TGTGCCAGCAGTTTATGGGTGAGCGGGGAGCTGTTTTTT. It specifies CASSLWVSGELFF.